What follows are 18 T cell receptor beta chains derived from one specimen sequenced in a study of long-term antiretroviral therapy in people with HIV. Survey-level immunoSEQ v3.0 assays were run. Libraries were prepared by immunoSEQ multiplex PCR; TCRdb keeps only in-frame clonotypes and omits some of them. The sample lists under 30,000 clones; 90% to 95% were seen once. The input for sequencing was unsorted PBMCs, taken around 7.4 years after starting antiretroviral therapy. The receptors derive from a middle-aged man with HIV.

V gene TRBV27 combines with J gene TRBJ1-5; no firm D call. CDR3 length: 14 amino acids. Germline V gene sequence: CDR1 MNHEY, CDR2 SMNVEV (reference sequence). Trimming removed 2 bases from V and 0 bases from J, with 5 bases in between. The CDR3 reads CASSLGYSNQPQHF. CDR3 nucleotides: TGTGCCAGCAGTTTAGGTTATAGCAATCAGCCCCAGCATTTT.

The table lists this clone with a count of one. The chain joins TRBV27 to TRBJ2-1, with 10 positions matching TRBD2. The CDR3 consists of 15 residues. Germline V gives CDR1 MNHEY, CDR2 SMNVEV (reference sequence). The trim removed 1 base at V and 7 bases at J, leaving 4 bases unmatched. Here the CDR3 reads CASSLYVGLANEQFF. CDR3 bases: TGTGCCAGCAGTTTATACGTGGGACTAGCGAATGAGCAGTTCTTC.

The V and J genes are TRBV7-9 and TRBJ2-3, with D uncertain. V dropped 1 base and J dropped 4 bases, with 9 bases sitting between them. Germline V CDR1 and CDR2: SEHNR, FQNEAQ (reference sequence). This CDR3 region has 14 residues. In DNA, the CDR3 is TGTGCCAGCAGCTTAGGGGGTGGGGCAGATACGCAGTATTTT. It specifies CASSLGGGADTQYF.

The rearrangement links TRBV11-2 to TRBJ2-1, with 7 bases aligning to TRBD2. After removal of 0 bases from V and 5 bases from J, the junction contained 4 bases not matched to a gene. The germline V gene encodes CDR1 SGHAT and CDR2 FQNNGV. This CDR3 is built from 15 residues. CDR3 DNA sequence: TGTGCCAGCAGCTTAGATCCGGCGGGGGACAATGAGCAGTTCTTC. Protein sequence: CASSLDPAGDNEQFF. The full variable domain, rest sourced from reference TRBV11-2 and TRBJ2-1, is EAGVAQSPRYKIIEKRQSVAFWCNPISGHATLYWYQQILGQGPKLLIQFQNNGVVDDSQLPKDRFSAERLKGVDSTLKIQPAKLEDSAVYLCASSLDPAGDNEQFFGPGTRLTVL.

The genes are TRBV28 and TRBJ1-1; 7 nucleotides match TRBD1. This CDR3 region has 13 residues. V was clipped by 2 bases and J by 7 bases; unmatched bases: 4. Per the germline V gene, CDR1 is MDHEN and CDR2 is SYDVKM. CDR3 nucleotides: TGTGCCAGCAGTTTACAGTACAGGGGTGAAGCTTTCTTT. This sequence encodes CASSLQYRGEAFF.

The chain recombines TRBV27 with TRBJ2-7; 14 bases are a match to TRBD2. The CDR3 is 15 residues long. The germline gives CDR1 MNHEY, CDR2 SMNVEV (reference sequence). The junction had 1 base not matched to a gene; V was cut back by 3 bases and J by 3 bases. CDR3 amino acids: CASSFGTSGGYEQYF. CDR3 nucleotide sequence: TGTGCCAGCAGTTTCGGGACTAGCGGGGGCTACGAGCAGTACTTC.

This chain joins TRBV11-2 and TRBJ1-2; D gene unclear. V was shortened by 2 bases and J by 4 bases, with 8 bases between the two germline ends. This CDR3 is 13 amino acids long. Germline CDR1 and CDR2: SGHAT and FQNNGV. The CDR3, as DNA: TGTGCCAGCAGCTTACTCCCGGTCTATGGCTACACCTTC. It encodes CASSLLPVYGYTF.

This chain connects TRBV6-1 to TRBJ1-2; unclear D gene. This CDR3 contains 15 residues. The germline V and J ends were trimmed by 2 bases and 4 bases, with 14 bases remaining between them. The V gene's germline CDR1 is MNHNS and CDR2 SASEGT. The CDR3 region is CASSEHPKESYGYTF. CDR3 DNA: TGTGCCAGCAGTGAACACCCGAAAGAGAGCTATGGCTACACCTTC.

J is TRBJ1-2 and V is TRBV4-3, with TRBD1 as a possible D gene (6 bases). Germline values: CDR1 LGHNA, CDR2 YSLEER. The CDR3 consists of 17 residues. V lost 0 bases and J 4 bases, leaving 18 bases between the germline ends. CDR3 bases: TGCGCCAGCAGCCAAGATGTCGGGGGCCCTCATCTCTATGGCTACACCTTC. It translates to CASSQDVGGPHLYGYTF.

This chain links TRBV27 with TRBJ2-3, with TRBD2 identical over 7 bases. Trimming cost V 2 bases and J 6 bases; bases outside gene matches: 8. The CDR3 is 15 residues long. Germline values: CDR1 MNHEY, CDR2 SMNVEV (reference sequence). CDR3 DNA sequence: TGTGCCAGCAGTTTAACGGGACTATCCTCGGATACGCAGTATTTT. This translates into CASSLTGLSSDTQYF.

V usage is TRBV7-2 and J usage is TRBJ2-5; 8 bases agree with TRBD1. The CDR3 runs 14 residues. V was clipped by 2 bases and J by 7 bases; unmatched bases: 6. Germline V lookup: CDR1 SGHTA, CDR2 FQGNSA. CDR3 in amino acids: CASSLFAGTGTQYF. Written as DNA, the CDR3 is TGTGCCAGCAGCTTATTTGCAGGGACAGGGACCCAGTACTTC.

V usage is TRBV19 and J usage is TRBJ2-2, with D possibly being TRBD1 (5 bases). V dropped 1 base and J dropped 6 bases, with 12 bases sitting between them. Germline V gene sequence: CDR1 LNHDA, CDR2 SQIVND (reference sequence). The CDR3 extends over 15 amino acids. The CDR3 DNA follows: TGTGCCAGTAGTATAGCGGCAGGGAAGGCCGGGGAGCTGTTTTTT. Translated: CASSIAAGKAGELFF.

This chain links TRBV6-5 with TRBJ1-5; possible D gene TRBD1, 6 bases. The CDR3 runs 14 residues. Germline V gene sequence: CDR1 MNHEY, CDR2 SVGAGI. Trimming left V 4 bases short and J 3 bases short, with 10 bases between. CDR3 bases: TGTGCCAGCAGTTCCAGGGGTCCCAATCAGCCCCAGCATTTT. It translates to CASSSRGPNQPQHF.

CDR3: CASSFGGELFF. The CDR3 nucleotides read TGTGCCAGCAGCTTCGGGGGGGAGCTGTTTTTT. V is TRBV7-3 and J is TRBJ2-2; D is undetermined. In germline, CDR1 is SGHTA, CDR2 FQGTGA. The CDR3 covers 11 residues. Trimming pared 3 bases from V and 8 bases from J, leaving 4 bases between.

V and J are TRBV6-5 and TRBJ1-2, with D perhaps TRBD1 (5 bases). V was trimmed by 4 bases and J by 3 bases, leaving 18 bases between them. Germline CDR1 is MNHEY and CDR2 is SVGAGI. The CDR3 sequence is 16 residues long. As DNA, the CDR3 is TGTGCCAGCAGTTCCACCCGGGGCACCGGGGACTATGGCTACACCTTC. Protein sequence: CASSSTRGTGDYGYTF.

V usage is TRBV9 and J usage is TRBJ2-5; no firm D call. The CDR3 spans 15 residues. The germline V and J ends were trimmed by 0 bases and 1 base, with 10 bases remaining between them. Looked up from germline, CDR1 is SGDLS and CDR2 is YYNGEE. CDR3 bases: TGTGCCAGCAGCGTAGTGGAAGGAACCCAAGAGACCCAGTACTTC. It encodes CASSVVEGTQETQYF.

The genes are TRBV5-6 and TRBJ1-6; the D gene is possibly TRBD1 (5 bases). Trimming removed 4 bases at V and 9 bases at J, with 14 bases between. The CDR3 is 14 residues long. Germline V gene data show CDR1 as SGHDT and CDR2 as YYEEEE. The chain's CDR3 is CASSDAGLGSPLHF. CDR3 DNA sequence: TGTGCCAGCAGCGATGCAGGGTTGGGTTCACCCCTCCACTTT. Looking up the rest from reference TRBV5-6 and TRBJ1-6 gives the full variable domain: DAGVTQSPTHLIKTRGQQVTLRCSPKSGHDTVSWYQQALGQGPQFIFQYYEEEERQRGNFPDRFSGHQFPNYSSELNVNALLLGDSALYLCASSDAGLGSPLHFGNGTRLTVT.

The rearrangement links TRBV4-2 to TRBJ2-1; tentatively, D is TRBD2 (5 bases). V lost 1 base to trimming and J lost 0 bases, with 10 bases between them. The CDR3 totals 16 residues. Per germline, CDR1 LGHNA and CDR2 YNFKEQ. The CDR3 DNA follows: TGTGCCAGCAGCCAAGCCGACACTAGCTCCTACAATGAGCAGTTCTTC. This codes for CASSQADTSSYNEQFF.